The 28 T cell receptor beta chains in this list originate from one sample, sequenced in a study of blood T cell repertoires in COVID-19. Measured with immunoSEQ multiplex PCR; TCRdb has only the in-frame clones, and not every one. The sample consists of under 250,000 clones, around four fifths of them appearing once. Sequences were obtained from peripheral blood. All receptors derive from a woman in her sixties or seventies with COVID-19, enrolled during active disease.

This clone turned up a few times. The genes are TRBV28 and TRBJ1-4; the D is unclear. This CDR3 contains 13 residues. V lost 2 bases to trimming and J lost 11 bases, with 12 bases between them. The V gene's germline CDR1 is MDHEN and CDR2 SYDVKM. The chain's CDR3 is CASSLTGVGKLFF. The CDR3 nucleotides read TGTGCCAGCAGTTTAACGGGAGTGGGGAAACTGTTTTTT. The variable domain in full, completed from reference TRBV28 and TRBJ1-4, reads DVKVTQSSRYLVKRTGEKVFLECVQDMDHENMFWYRQDPGLGLRLIYFSYDVKMKEKGDIPEGYSVSREKKERFSLILESASTNQTSMYLCASSLTGVGKLFFGSGTQLSVL.

The chain joins TRBV10-3 to TRBJ2-7, with a tentative D call TRBD1 (6 bases). Trimming removed 8 bases from V and 3 bases from J, with 14 bases in between. The length of the CDR3 is 13 residues. Germline V lookup: CDR1 ENHRY, CDR2 SYGVKD. The DNA for the CDR3 is TGTGCCATCCAGGGGACGGTAGACTACGAGCAGTACTTC. Translation: CAIQGTVDYEQYF.

V usage is TRBV5-6 and J usage is TRBJ1-5, with 8 bases aligning to TRBD1. V gave up 1 base and J gave up 6 bases; unmatched junction bases: 9. CDR3 size: 16 residues. CDR1 and CDR2 (germline): SGHDT, YYEEEE. The CDR3 DNA sequence: TGTGCCAGCAGCTTGCAGGACAGGGCCCGGGGTCAGCCCCAGCATTTT. It is translated as CASSLQDRARGQPQHF. The full variable domain, its missing parts supplied by reference TRBV5-6 and TRBJ1-5, is DAGVTQSPTHLIKTRGQQVTLRCSPKSGHDTVSWYQQALGQGPQFIFQYYEEEERQRGNFPDRFSGHQFPNYSSELNVNALLLGDSALYLCASSLQDRARGQPQHFGDGTRLSIL.

This clone was seen a few times. This chain connects TRBV5-1 to TRBJ1-1, with TRBD1 as a possible D gene (5 bases). CDR3 size: 14 residues. Germline CDR1 and CDR2: SGHRS and YFSETQ. Trimming took 5 bases from V and 9 from J, leaving 20 bases between them. The chain's CDR3 is CASRGRGDYSQAFF. In DNA form, the CDR3 reads TGCGCCAGCAGGGGGAGAGGGGACTATAGCCAAGCTTTCTTT.

The chain couples TRBV6-1 to TRBJ1-6, with TRBD1 identical over 7 bases. CDR1 and CDR2 from the germline V gene are MNHNS and SASEGT. This CDR3 contains 15 residues. V shed 2 bases, J shed 7 bases, and the junction held 5 bases outside the gene matches. The CDR3 loop is CASSELIQGNSPLHF. The CDR3, as DNA: TGTGCCAGCAGTGAACTGATACAGGGGAATTCACCCCTCCACTTT.

A note on this clone: This CDR3 is also generated by other DNA sequences in the sample. This chain joins TRBV18 and TRBJ1-1; D ambiguous. V was clipped by 5 bases and J by 1 base, with 8 bases between them. Germline V gene data show CDR1 as KGHSH and CDR2 as LQKENI. The CDR3 is 13 residues long. CDR3 amino acids: CASSSQENTEAFF. As DNA, the CDR3 is TGTGCCAGCTCATCCCAGGAGAACACTGAAGCTTTCTTT. Full variable domain (remainder filled in from reference TRBV18 and TRBJ1-1): NAGVMQNPRHLVRRRGQEARLRCSPMKGHSHVYWYRQLPEEGLKFMVYLQKENIIDESGMPKERFSAEFPKEGPSILRIQQVVRGDSAAYFCASSSQENTEAFFGQGTRLTVV.

The chain uses TRBV6-2 or TRBV6-3 and TRBJ2-7, with 9 bases identical to TRBD1. The CDR3 length is 18 residues. Losses at the gene ends were 5 bases for V and 4 bases for J; bases not matched to a gene: 18. Germline CDR1 is MNHEY and CDR2 is SVGEGT. CDR3 sequence reads: CASSSRDREVRGKYEQYF. In DNA, the CDR3 is TGTGCCAGCAGTAGCCGGGACAGGGAGGTTCGGGGCAAGTACGAGCAGTACTTC.

This chain links TRBV3-1 (or the pseudogene TRBV3-2) with TRBJ2-1, with D perhaps matching TRBD1 (6 bases). CDR3 length equals 16 residues. Germline V gives CDR1 LGHDT, CDR2 YNNKEL (reference sequence). Trimming cost V 3 bases and J 6 bases, with 18 bases left between them. In DNA, the CDR3 is TGTGCCAGCAGCCATTACAAGAGGGAACAGGGCAATGAGCAGTTCTTC. This encodes CASSHYKREQGNEQFF.

The chain uses TRBV5-4 and TRBJ2-6; D is perhaps TRBD1 (5 bases). Trimming pared 1 base from V and 1 base from J, leaving 6 bases between. This CDR3 is built from 15 residues. The germline V gene encodes CDR1 SGHNT and CDR2 YYREEE (reference sequence). The CDR3 DNA reads as TGTGCCAGCAGCTTGACAGGATCTGGGGCCAACGTCCTGACTTTC. It translates to CASSLTGSGANVLTF.

In its sample, this clone was seen a few times. The J gene is TRBJ2-7, the V gene TRBV28, with 11 nucleotides matching TRBD2. CDR1 is MDHEN and CDR2 is SYDVKM in the germline V gene. This CDR3 region has 14 residues. After removal of 3 bases from V and 5 bases from J, the junction contained 3 bases not matched to a gene. CDR3: CASSLTSGTHEQYF. Written as DNA, the CDR3 is TGTGCCAGCAGTTTGACTAGCGGGACTCACGAGCAGTACTTC.

This rearrangement joins TRBV5-4 to TRBJ2-1; maybe TRBD2 (6 bases). Germline V gene sequence: CDR1 SGHNT, CDR2 YYREEE (reference sequence). V was pared by 3 bases and J by 3 bases, with 16 bases between. The CDR3 length is 16 residues. CDR3 coding DNA: TGTGCCAGCAGCTATCCCGGGACTGAGGTCTACAATGAGCAGTTCTTC. It is translated as CASSYPGTEVYNEQFF.

In this sample, this clone turned up once. The V and J genes are TRBV27 and TRBJ2-1, with a possible D match to TRBD1 (7 bases). CDR1 and CDR2 (germline): MNHEY, SMNVEV (reference sequence). V lost 5 bases, J lost 5 bases, and 13 bases lay in between. This CDR3 is built from 14 residues. In DNA, the CDR3 is TGTGCCAGCAGTGCCCAGGGGGGCAACAATGAGCAGTTCTTC. It specifies CASSAQGGNNEQFF.

The table lists this clone with a few counts. The CDR3 sequence: CASIPHRVLYGYTF. The CDR3 DNA follows: TGTGCCAGCATCCCCCACCGGGTCCTCTATGGCTACACCTTC. The chain carries TRBV28 and TRBJ1-2; D uncertain. The CDR3 is 14 residues long. CDR1 MDHEN and CDR2 SYDVKM come from the germline V gene. V shed 7 bases and J shed 4 bases, with 16 bases lying between them.

This clone was picked up one time. The CDR3 DNA reads TGTGCCAGCAGGCCAGGGGGGTATGAAAAACTGTTTTTT. Encoded protein: CASRPGGYEKLFF. The chain combines TRBV28 with TRBJ1-4; TRBD1 matches at 7 bases. Germline lookup yields CDR1 MDHEN and CDR2 SYDVKM. The CDR3 has 13 amino acids. V shed 6 bases, J shed 6 bases, and the junction held 4 bases outside the gene matches.

The V and J genes are TRBV6-2 or TRBV6-3 and TRBJ2-2, with 13 bases aligning to TRBD2. CDR1 is MNHEY, CDR2 SVGEGT, per germline. The CDR3 is 18 amino acids. The V segment lost 5 bases and the J segment 6 bases; nucleotides outside the gene matches: 12. The DNA for the CDR3 is TGTGCCAGCAGTCGGGGACTAGCGGGACACAAAAAAGCCGGGGAGCTGTTTTTT. Encoded protein: CASSRGLAGHKKAGELFF.

This chain uses TRBV7-9 with TRBJ1-2; 9 nucleotides align to TRBD1. This CDR3 contains 13 residues. With 5 bases clipped from V and 8 bases from J, the junction kept 6 bases outside the gene matches. From germline, CDR1 is SEHNR and CDR2 FQNEAQ (reference sequence). The CDR3 protein is CASSLDRGGGYTF. The CDR3 DNA follows: TGTGCCAGCAGCCTGGACAGGGGAGGGGGCTACACCTTC.

As concerns this clone: Within the sample, other DNA sequences also encode this same CDR3. This rearrangement joins TRBV12-5 to TRBJ1-3, with D uncertain. Trimming removed 2 bases from V and 2 bases from J, with 4 bases in between. Germline CDR1 reads LGHNT; CDR2 reads FRNRAP. This CDR3 is built from 13 residues. In DNA, the CDR3 is TGTGCTAGTGGTTTGTCGGCTGGAAACACCATATATTTT. Translation gives CASGLSAGNTIYF.

The chain carries TRBV7-9 and TRBJ2-7, with D possibly being TRBD2 (5 bases). CDR1 is SEHNR and CDR2 is FQNEAQ in the germline V gene (reference sequence). V lost 3 bases, J lost 3 bases, and 12 bases lay in between. CDR3 length: 14 residues. This chain's CDR3 is CASSFAEGGYEQYF. In nucleotides, the CDR3 is TGTGCCAGCAGCTTTGCCGAAGGAGGCTACGAGCAGTACTTC.

This chain connects TRBV6-5 to TRBJ2-7; 9 bases fit TRBD1. From germline, CDR1 is MNHEY and CDR2 SVGAGI. V gave up 7 bases and J gave up 6 bases; unmatched junction bases: 7. The CDR3 totals 13 residues. The CDR3 nucleotides are TGTGCCAGCAACGGACAGGGGACATCCGAGCAGTACTTC. This codes for CASNGQGTSEQYF.

The genes are TRBV27 and TRBJ1-5, with 7 bases identical to TRBD1. The CDR3 runs 17 residues. From germline, CDR1 is MNHEY and CDR2 SMNVEV (reference sequence). V lost 2 bases, J lost 3 bases, and 10 bases stayed unmatched. The CDR3 is CASSLEAGGNSNQPQHF. The CDR3 DNA follows: TGTGCCAGCAGTTTAGAGGCAGGGGGTAATTCCAATCAGCCCCAGCATTTT.

This chain connects TRBV10-3 to TRBJ2-5; the D gene is possibly TRBD1 (6 bases). The CDR3 length is 13 residues. V dropped 4 bases and J dropped 4 bases, with 10 bases sitting between them. Germline V gene lookup returns CDR1 ENHRY and CDR2 SYGVKD. The CDR3 is CAISAGDGETQYF. The DNA of the CDR3 is TGTGCCATCAGTGCAGGGGATGGAGAGACCCAGTACTTC.

V is TRBV20-1 and J is TRBJ2-3, with unresolved D. Trimming shortened V by 3 bases and J by 4 bases, and 14 bases separated the two germline ends. Germline V CDR1 and CDR2: DFQATT, SNEGSKA (reference sequence). The CDR3 covers 14 residues. CDR3: CSASPQLGPDTQYF. CDR3 sequence (DNA): TGCAGTGCTAGTCCACAGCTGGGCCCAGATACGCAGTATTTT.

The V call is TRBV28, the J call TRBJ2-7; D unresolved. The germline V gene has CDR1 MDHEN and CDR2 SYDVKM. Trimming stripped 2 bases from V and 2 bases from J, with 10 bases between. The CDR3 has 14 amino acids. In DNA, the CDR3 is TGTGCCAGCAGTTTAGGTACAGACACCTACGAGCAGTACTTC. Its translation is CASSLGTDTYEQYF.

Written as DNA, the CDR3 is TGTGCCAGCAGTTACGCCTATAGCGGGGGCAATCAGCCCCAGCATTTT. This encodes CASSYAYSGGNQPQHF. V and J are TRBV6-5 and TRBJ1-5, with D unclear. Germline V CDR1 and CDR2: MNHEY, SVGAGI. Trimming took off 2 bases at V and 2 bases at J, with 13 bases between the two ends. The CDR3 covers 16 residues.

This chain connects TRBV5-1 to TRBJ2-1; D not resolved. The CDR3 covers 16 residues. The V end lost 0 bases, the J end lost 4 bases, and 14 bases lay between the germline ends. Germline-derived CDR1 and CDR2 are SGHRS and YFSETQ. CDR3 amino acids: CASSLDPASAYNEQFF. CDR3 nucleotides: TGCGCCAGCAGCTTGGATCCGGCCAGCGCATACAATGAGCAGTTCTTC.

This clone appeared a few times. V usage is TRBV19 and J usage is TRBJ2-5, with TRBD2 as a possible D gene (5 bases). The ends were cut back, 4 bases at V and 0 bases at J, with 12 bases in the middle. The CDR3 runs 15 residues. Germline CDR1 reads LNHDA; CDR2 reads SQIVND (reference sequence). This chain's CDR3 is CASSTPGSYQETQYF. In DNA, the CDR3 is TGTGCCAGTAGTACGCCGGGATCGTACCAAGAGACCCAGTACTTC. Variable domain in full (rest from reference TRBV19 and TRBJ2-5): DGGITQSPKYLFRKEGQNVTLSCEQNLNHDAMYWYRQDPGQGLRLIYYSQIVNDFQKGDIAEGYSVSREKKESFPLTVTSAQKNPTAFYLCASSTPGSYQETQYFGPGTRLLVL.

The rearrangement joins TRBV2 to TRBJ1-2, with 9 bases fitting TRBD1. The CDR3 runs to 12 residues. Per germline, CDR1 SNHLY and CDR2 FYNNEI. Trimming cost V 9 bases and J 6 bases; bases outside gene matches: 5. CDR3 nucleotides: TGTGCCAGGACGGACAGGGGCGATGGCTACACCTTC. This gives the protein CARTDRGDGYTF.

The V gene is TRBV7-2, the J gene TRBJ2-1; D possibly corresponds to TRBD1 (5 bases). V lost 0 bases and J 12 bases, leaving 15 bases between the germline ends. The CDR3 runs 14 residues. CDR1 SGHTA and CDR2 FQGNSA come from the germline V gene. CDR3 region: CASSLAQSRVRQFF. The CDR3 DNA reads TGTGCCAGCAGCTTAGCGCAAAGCAGGGTCAGGCAGTTCTTC.